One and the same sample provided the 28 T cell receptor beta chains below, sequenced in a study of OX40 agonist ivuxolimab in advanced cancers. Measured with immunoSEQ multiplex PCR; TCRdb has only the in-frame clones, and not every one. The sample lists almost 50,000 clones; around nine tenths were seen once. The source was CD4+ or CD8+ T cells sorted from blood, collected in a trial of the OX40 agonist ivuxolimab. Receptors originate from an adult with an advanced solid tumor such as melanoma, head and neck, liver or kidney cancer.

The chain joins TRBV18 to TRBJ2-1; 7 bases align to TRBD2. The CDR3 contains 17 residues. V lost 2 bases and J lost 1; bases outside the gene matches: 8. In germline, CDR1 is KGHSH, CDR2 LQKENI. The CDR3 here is CASSPFTGGSSYNEQFF. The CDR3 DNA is TGTGCCAGCTCACCATTTACGGGGGGTTCGTCCTACAATGAGCAGTTCTTC.

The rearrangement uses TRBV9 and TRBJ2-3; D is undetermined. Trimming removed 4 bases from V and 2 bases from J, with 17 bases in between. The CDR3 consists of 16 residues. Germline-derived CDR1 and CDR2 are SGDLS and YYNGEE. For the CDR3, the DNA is TGTGCCAGCAGCCTAGTGGGCGCCCCTTTCACAGATACGCAGTATTTT. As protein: CASSLVGAPFTDTQYF. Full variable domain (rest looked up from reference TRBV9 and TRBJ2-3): DSGVTQTPKHLITATGQRVTLRCSPRSGDLSVYWYQQSLDQGLQFLIQYYNGEERAKGNILERFSAQQFPDLHSELNLSSLELGDSALYFCASSLVGAPFTDTQYFGPGTRLTVL.

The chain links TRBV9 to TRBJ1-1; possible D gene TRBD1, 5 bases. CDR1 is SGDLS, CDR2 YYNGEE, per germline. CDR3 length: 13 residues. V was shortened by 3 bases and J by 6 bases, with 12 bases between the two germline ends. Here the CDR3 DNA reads TGTGCCAGCAGCGCCACCGGGGGGGCTGAAGCTTTCTTT. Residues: CASSATGGAEAFF.

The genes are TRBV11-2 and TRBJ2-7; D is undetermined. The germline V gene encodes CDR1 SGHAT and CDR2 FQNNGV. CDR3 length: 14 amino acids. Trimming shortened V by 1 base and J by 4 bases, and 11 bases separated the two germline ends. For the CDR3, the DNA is TGTGCCAGCAGCTTAGCGTCCCACCCTTACGAGCAGTACTTC. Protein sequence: CASSLASHPYEQYF.

Written as DNA, the CDR3 is TGTGCCAGCAGCTTAGTCAGCAATAATTCACCCCTCCACTTT. Its translation: CASSLVSNNSPLHF. This chain joins TRBV11-3 and TRBJ1-6, with D unclear. The CDR3 totals 14 residues. V gave up 1 base and J gave up 5 bases, with 6 bases separating them. CDR1 and CDR2 from the germline V gene are SGHNT and YENEEA.

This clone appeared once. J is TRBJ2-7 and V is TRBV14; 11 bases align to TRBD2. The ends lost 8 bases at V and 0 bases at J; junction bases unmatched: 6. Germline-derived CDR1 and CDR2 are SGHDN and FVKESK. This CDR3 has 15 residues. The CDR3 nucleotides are TGTGCCAGCGGTAGCGGGAGGGCCGTCTCCTACGAGCAGTACTTC. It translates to CASGSGRAVSYEQYF.

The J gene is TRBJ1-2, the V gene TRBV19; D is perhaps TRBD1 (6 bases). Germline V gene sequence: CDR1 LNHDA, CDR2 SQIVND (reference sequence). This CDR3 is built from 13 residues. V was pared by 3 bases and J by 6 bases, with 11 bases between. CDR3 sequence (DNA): TGTGCCAGTAGTATCGGAGGGGGAGATGGCTACACCTTC. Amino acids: CASSIGGGDGYTF. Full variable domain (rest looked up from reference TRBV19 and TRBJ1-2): DGGITQSPKYLFRKEGQNVTLSCEQNLNHDAMYWYRQDPGQGLRLIYYSQIVNDFQKGDIAEGYSVSREKKESFPLTVTSAQKNPTAFYLCASSIGGGDGYTFGSGTRLTVV.

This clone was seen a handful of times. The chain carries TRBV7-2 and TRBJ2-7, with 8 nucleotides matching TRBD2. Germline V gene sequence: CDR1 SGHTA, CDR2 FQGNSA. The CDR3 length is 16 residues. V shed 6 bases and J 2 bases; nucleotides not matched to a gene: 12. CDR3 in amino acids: CASSYSSSGAAYEQYF. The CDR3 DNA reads TGTGCCAGCAGTTACTCGAGTAGCGGGGCCGCCTACGAGCAGTACTTC.

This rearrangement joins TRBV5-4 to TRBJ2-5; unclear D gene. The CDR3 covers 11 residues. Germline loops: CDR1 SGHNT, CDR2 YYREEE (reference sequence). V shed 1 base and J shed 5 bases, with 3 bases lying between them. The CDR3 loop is CASSLMETQYF. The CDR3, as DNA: TGTGCCAGCAGCTTGATGGAGACCCAGTACTTC.

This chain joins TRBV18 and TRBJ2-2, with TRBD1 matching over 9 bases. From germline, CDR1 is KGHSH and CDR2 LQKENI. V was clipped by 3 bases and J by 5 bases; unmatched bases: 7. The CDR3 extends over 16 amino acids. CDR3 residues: CASSPGQGRITGELFF. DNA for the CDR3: TGTGCCAGCTCACCGGGACAGGGAAGAATAACCGGGGAGCTGTTTTTT.

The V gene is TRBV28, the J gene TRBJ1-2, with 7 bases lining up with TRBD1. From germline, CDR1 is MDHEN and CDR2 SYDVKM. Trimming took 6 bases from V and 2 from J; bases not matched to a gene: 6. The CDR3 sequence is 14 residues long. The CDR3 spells CASRISQGNYGYTF. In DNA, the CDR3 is TGTGCCAGCAGAATATCACAGGGGAACTATGGCTACACCTTC.

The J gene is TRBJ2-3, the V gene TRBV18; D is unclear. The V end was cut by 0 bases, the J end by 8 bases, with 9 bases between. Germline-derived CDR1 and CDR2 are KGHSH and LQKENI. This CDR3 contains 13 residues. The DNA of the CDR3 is TGTGCCAGCTCACCACCGAACGGTGGTACGCAGTATTTT. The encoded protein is CASSPPNGGTQYF.

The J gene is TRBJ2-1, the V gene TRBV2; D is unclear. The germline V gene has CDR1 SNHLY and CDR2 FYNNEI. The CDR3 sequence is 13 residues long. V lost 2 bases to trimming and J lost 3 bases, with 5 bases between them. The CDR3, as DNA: TGTGCCAGCAGTGAATATAGCTACAATGAGCAGTTCTTC. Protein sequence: CASSEYSYNEQFF.

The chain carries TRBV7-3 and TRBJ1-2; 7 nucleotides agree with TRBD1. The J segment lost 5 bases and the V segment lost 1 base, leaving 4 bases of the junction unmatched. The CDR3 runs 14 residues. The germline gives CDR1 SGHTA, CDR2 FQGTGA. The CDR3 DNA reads TGTGCCAGCAGCTTAAAGACAGGGATATATGGCTACACCTTC. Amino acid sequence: CASSLKTGIYGYTF.

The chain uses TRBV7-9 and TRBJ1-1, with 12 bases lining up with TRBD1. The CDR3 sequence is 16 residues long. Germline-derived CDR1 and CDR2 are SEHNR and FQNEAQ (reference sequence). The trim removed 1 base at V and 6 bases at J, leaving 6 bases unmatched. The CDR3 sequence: CASSLEGTGGEPEAFF. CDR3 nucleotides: TGTGCCAGCAGCTTAGAGGGGACAGGGGGCGAACCTGAAGCTTTCTTT.

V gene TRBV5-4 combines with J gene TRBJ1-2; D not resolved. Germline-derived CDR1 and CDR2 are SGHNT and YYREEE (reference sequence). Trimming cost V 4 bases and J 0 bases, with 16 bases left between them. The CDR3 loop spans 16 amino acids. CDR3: CASSASLGKANYGYTF. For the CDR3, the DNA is TGTGCCAGCAGCGCCTCGCTAGGTAAAGCTAACTATGGCTACACCTTC.

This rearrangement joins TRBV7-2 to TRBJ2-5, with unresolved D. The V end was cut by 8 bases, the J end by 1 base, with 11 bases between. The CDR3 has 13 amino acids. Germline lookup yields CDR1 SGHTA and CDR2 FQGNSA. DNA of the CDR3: TGTGCCAGCGGGGTGACATCCCAAGAGACCCAGTACTTC. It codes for CASGVTSQETQYF.

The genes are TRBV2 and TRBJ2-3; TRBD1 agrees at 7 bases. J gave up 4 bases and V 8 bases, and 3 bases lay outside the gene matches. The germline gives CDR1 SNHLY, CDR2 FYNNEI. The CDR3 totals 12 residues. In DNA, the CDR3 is TGTGCCAGCCCGGACAGGCCAGATACGCAGTATTTT. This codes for CASPDRPDTQYF.

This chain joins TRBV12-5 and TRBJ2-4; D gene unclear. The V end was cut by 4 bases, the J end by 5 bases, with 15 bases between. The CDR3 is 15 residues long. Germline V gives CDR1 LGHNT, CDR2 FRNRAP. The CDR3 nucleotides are TGTGCTAGTGGTTCAGACTTTAGGCATGAAAACATTCAGTACTTC. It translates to CASGSDFRHENIQYF.

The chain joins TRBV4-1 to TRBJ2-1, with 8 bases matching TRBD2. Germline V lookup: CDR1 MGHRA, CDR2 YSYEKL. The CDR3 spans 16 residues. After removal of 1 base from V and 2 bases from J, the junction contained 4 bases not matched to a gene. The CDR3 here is CASSQVAGITYNEQFF. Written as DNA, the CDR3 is TGCGCCAGCAGCCAAGTAGCGGGAATCACCTACAATGAGCAGTTCTTC.

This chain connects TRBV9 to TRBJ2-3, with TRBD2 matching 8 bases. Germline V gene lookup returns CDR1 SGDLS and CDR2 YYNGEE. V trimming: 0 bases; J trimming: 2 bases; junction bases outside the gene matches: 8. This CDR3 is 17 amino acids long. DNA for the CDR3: TGTGCCAGCAGCGTAGCGGGGGGGCGTACTTCCACAGATACGCAGTATTTT. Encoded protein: CASSVAGGRTSTDTQYF. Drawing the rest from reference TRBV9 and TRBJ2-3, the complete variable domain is DSGVTQTPKHLITATGQRVTLRCSPRSGDLSVYWYQQSLDQGLQFLIQYYNGEERAKGNILERFSAQQFPDLHSELNLSSLELGDSALYFCASSVAGGRTSTDTQYFGPGTRLTVL.

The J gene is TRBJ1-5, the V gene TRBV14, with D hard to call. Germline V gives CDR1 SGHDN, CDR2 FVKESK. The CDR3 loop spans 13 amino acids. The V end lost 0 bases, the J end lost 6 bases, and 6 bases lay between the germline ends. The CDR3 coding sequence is TGTGCCAGCAGCCAAGATCCGGGTCAGCCCCAGCATTTT. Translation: CASSQDPGQPQHF.

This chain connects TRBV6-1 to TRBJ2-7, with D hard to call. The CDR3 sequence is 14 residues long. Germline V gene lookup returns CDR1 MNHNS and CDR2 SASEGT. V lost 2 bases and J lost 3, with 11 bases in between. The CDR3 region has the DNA TGTGCCAGCAGTGAAAGGACGGAAGTCTACGAGCAGTACTTC. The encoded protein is CASSERTEVYEQYF.

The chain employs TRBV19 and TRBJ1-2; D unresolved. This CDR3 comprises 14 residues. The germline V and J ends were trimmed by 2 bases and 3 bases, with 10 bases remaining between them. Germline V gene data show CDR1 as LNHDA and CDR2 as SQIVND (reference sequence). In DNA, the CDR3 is TGTGCCAGTAGTATAATCGGCCAGCACTATGGCTACACCTTC. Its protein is CASSIIGQHYGYTF.

The CDR3 protein is CASSFTRETGSYEQYF. CDR3 sequence (DNA): TGTGCCAGCAGCTTTACCCGAGAGACAGGATCCTACGAGCAGTACTTC. The V gene is TRBV13, the J gene TRBJ2-7; D possibly corresponds to TRBD1 (6 bases). Deletions cut 3 bases from V and 1 base from J, with 16 bases between. The CDR3 is 16 amino acids. The germline gives CDR1 PRHDT, CDR2 FYEKMQ (reference sequence). The variable domain in full, completed from reference TRBV13 and TRBJ2-7, reads AAGVIQSPRHLIKEKRETATLKCYPIPRHDTVYWYQQGPGQDPQFLISFYEKMQSDKGSIPDRFSAQQFSDYHSELNMSSLELGDSALYFCASSFTRETGSYEQYFGPGTRLTVT.

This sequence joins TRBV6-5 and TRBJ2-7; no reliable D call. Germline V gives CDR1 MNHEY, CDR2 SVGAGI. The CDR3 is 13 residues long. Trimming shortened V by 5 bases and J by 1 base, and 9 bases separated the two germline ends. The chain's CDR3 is CASSPVESYEQYF. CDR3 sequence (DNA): TGTGCCAGCAGTCCCGTTGAGTCCTACGAGCAGTACTTC.

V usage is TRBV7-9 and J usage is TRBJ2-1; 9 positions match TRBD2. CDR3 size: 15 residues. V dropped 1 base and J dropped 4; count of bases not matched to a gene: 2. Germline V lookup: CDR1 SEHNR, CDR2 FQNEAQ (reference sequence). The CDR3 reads CASSLGTSAYNEQFF. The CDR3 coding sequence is TGTGCCAGCAGCTTAGGGACTAGCGCTTACAATGAGCAGTTCTTC. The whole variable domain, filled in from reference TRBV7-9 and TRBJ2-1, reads DTGVSQNPRHKITKRGQNVTFRCDPISEHNRLYWYRQTLGQGPEFLTYFQNEAQLEKSRLLSDRFSAERPKGSFSTLEIQRTEQGDSAMYLCASSLGTSAYNEQFFGPGTRLTVL.

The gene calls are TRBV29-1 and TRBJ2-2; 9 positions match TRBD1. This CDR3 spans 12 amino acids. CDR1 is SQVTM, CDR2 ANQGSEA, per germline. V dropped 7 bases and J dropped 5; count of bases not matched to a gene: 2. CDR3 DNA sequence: TGCAGCGGCGGACAGGGGACCGGGGAGCTGTTTTTT. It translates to CSGGQGTGELFF.